The 13 T cell receptor beta chains reported below all come from one sample, sequenced in a study of type 1 regulatory T cells. TCRdb independently ran MiXCR on the reads; one entry per CDR3 protein. This table has 63,000 or so distinct CDR3 sequences, approximately 50% appearing once. What these receptors recognize is not known. The specimen was cultured non-Tr1 T cells, either the whole culture or a sorted T cell fraction (not recorded which). All receptors come from a human donor in good health.

The V and J genes are TRBV6-2 or TRBV6-3 and TRBJ2-1; 9 positions match TRBD1. The CDR3 is 14 residues long. The V gene end was trimmed by 6 bases and the J gene end by 10 bases; junction bases not matched to a gene: 10. Looked up from germline, CDR1 is MNHEY and CDR2 is SVGEGT. CDR3 nucleotide sequence: TGTGCCAGCAGCGGGACAGGGACAATAGGGGAGCAGTTCTTC. Its translation is CASSGTGTIGEQFF.

This clonotype qualifies as medium-sized. The V call is TRBV4-1, the J call TRBJ2-2, with unresolved D. This CDR3 region has 17 residues. The V gene's germline CDR1 is MGHRA and CDR2 YSYEKL. V lost 3 bases, J lost 3 bases, and 17 bases lay in between. The CDR3 coding sequence is TGCGCCAGCAGCCAGGCCGGGCCTGGGCGGCACACCGGGGAGCTGTTTTTT. Protein sequence: CASSQAGPGRHTGELFF.

This chain uses TRBV20-1 with TRBJ1-6, with D unclear. Trimming removed 6 bases at V and 10 bases at J, with 13 bases between. There are 12 residues in the CDR3. Germline V CDR1 and CDR2: DFQATT, SNEGSKA (reference sequence). CDR3 in amino acids: CSAPPPASPLHF. For the CDR3, the DNA is TGCAGTGCACCCCCTCCGGCGTCACCCCTCCACTTT.

The chain has TRBV7-2 and TRBJ1-3, with D perhaps TRBD1 (5 bases). CDR3 length equals 15 residues. Germline values: CDR1 SGHTA, CDR2 FQGNSA. The germline V and J ends were trimmed by 1 base and 2 bases, with 9 bases remaining between them. The CDR3 nucleotides are TGTGCCAGCAGCTTAGTATTGGGACCTGGAAACACCATATATTTT. Translation: CASSLVLGPGNTIYF.

The chain joins TRBV28 to TRBJ2-3; 8 bases map to TRBD1. V lost 4 bases to trimming and J lost 3 bases; unmatched junction nucleotides: 9. Germline values: CDR1 MDHEN, CDR2 SYDVKM. The CDR3 consists of 16 residues. CDR3 sequence (DNA): TGTGCCAGCAGTTCCCGACAGGGGATCGGGACAGATACGCAGTATTTT. Translated, it gives CASSSRQGIGTDTQYF.

This clonotype was counted at least ten times. This chain uses TRBV27 with TRBJ1-5; D not resolved. V was clipped by 3 bases and J by 2 bases, with 11 bases between them. The germline V gene has CDR1 MNHEY and CDR2 SMNVEV (reference sequence). The CDR3 contains 15 residues. CDR3 loop: CASSLWHDGNQPQHF. CDR3 coding DNA: TGTGCCAGCAGTTTGTGGCATGACGGCAATCAGCCCCAGCATTTT.

This chain connects TRBV5-6 to TRBJ1-2; maybe TRBD1 (6 bases). This CDR3 is 13 amino acids long. Looked up from germline, CDR1 is SGHDT and CDR2 is YYEEEE. The V end was cut by 0 bases, the J end by 8 bases, with 11 bases between. The CDR3 coding sequence is TGTGCCAGCAGCTTGGACAGGGCGGGGGGCTACACCTTC. Amino acids: CASSLDRAGGYTF.

This clonotype was recorded a few times. The V and J genes are TRBV6-1 and TRBJ2-4; no clear D gene. Germline-derived CDR1 and CDR2 are MNHNS and SASEGT. There are 15 residues in the CDR3. V was pared by 3 bases and J by 3 bases, with 12 bases between. DNA of the CDR3: TGTGCCAGCAGTGAGGGCAGGTTGGGCAAAAACATTCAGTACTTC. It encodes CASSEGRLGKNIQYF.

This clonotype has more than one count but fewer than ten. The genes are TRBV10-3 and TRBJ2-2, with a tentative D call TRBD2 (5 bases). V was clipped by 3 bases and J by 6 bases, with 8 bases between them. Germline assignment: CDR1 ENHRY and CDR2 SYGVKD. The CDR3 sequence is 13 residues long. CDR3 in DNA: TGTGCCATCAGTGAACGGACTGCCGGGGAGCTGTTTTTT. Translation: CAISERTAGELFF.

The rearrangement joins TRBV12-3 or TRBV12-4 to TRBJ2-1; tentatively, D is TRBD2 (6 bases). The V and J ends lost 5 bases and 7 bases respectively, with 24 bases between them. The CDR3 has 17 residues. The CDR3 region is CASSPSGGSRKFNEQFF. The CDR3, as DNA: TGTGCCAGCAGTCCTTCCGGGGGTAGTAGAAAGTTTAATGAGCAGTTCTTC.

The V and J genes are TRBV11-3 and TRBJ2-3; D might be TRBD2 (6 bases). Trimming removed 6 bases at V and 1 base at J, with 17 bases between. Germline lookup yields CDR1 SGHNT and CDR2 YENEEA. The CDR3 length is 16 residues. The CDR3 DNA sequence: TGTGCCAGCAGACTATCGGCGGGGAGCCGCACAGATACGCAGTATTTT. Encoded protein: CASRLSAGSRTDTQYF.

This clonotype was seen a few times. The rearrangement joins TRBV7-2 to TRBJ1-4, with 9 bases fitting TRBD1. The CDR3 contains 15 residues. Germline V gene data show CDR1 as SGHTA and CDR2 as FQGNSA. The junction had 9 bases not matched to a gene; V was cut back by 5 bases and J by 8 bases. The CDR3 sequence is CASSRTDRGREKLFF. The CDR3 nucleotides are TGTGCCAGCAGCCGCACGGACAGGGGTAGGGAAAAACTGTTTTTT.

This clonotype was detected many times. J is TRBJ2-1 and V is TRBV20-1; tentatively, D is TRBD1 or TRBD2 (5 bases each). V lost 3 bases and J 15 bases, leaving 21 bases between the germline ends. Germline lookup yields CDR1 DFQATT and CDR2 SNEGSKA (reference sequence). This CDR3 is built from 13 residues. CDR3 loop: CSARAAGTRRRFF. CDR3 coding DNA: TGCAGTGCTAGGGCTGCCGGGACCCGACGTCGGTTCTTC.